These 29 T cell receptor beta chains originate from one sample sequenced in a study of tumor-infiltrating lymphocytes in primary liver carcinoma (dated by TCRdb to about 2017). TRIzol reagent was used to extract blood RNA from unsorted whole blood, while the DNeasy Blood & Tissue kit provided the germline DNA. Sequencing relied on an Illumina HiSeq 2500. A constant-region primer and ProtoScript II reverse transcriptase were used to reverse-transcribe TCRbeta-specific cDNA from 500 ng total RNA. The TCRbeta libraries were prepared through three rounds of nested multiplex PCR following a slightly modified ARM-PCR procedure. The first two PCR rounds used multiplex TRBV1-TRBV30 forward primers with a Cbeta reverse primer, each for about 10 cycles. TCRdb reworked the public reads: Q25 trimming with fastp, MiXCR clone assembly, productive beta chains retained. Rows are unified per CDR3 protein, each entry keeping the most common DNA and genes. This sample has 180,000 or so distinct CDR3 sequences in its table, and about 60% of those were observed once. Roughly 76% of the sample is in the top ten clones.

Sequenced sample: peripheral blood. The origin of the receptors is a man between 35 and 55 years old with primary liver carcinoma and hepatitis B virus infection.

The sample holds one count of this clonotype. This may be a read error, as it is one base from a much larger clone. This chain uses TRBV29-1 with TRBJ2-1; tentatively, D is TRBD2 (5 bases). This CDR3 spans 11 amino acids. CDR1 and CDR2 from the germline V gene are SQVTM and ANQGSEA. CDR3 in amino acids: CRVRDYNEQFF. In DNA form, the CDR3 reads TGCAGGGTCCGGGACTACAATGAGCAGTTCTTC.

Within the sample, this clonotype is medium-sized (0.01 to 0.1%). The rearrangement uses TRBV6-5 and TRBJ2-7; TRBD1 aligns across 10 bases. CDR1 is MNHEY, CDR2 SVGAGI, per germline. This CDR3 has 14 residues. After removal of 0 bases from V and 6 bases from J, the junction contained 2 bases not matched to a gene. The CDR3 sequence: CASSYSGQGGEQYF. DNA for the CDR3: TGTGCCAGCAGTTACTCTGGACAGGGGGGCGAGCAGTACTTC.

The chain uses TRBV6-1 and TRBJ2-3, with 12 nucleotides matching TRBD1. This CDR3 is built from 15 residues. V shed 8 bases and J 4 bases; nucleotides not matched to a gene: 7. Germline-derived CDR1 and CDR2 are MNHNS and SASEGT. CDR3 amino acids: CASGPGTGGPDTQYF. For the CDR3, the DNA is TGTGCCAGCGGCCCCGGGACAGGGGGCCCAGATACGCAGTATTTT.

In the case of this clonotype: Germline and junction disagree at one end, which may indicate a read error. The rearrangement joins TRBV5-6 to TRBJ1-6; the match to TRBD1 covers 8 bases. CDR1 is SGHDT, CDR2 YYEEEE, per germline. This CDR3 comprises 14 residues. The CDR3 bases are TGTGCCGGCAGACCGACAGGGGCTAATTCACCCCTCCACTTT. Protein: CAGRPTGANSPLHF.

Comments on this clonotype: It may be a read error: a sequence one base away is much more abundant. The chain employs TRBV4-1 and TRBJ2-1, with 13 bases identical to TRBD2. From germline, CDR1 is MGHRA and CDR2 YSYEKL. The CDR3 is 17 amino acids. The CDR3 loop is CASSQKALAGGLNEKFF. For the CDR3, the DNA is TGCGCCAGCAGCCAAAAGGCACTAGCGGGAGGGCTCAATGAGAAGTTCTTC.

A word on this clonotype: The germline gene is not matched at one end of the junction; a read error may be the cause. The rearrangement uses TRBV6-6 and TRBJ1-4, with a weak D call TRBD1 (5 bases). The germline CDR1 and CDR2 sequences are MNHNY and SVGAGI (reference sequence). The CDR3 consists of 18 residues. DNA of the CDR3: TGTGCCAGCACTTACGGGGGACGGTGGCGTGCAACTAATGAAAAACTGTTTTTT. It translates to CASTYGGRWRATNEKLFF.

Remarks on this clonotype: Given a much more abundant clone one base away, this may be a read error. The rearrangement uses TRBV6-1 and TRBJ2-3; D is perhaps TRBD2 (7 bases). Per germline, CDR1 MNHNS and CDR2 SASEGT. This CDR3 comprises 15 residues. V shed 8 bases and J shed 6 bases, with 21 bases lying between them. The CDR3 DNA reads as TGTGCCAGCGCCAAGAGCCCCAAGGGGGGGGATACGCAGTATTTT. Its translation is CASAKSPKGGDTQYF.

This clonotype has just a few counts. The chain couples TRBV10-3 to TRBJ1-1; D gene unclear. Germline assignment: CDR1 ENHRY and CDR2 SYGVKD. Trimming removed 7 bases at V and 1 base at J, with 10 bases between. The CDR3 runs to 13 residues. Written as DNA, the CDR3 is TGTGCCATCAACAAGGACGGGAACACTGAAGCTTTCTTT. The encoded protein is CAINKDGNTEAFF.

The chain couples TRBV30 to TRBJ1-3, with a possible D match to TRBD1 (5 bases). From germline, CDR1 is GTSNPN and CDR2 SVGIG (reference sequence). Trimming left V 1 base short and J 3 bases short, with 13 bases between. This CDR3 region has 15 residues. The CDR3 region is CAWSGGPLNGNTIYF. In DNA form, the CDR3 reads TGTGCCTGGAGTGGGGGACCGCTAAATGGAAACACCATATATTTT.

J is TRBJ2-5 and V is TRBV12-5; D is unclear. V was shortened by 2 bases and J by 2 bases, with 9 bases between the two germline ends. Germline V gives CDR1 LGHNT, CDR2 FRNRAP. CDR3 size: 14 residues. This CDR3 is CASGLSGIQETQYF. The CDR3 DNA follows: TGTGCTAGTGGTTTGAGTGGGATTCAAGAGACCCAGTACTTC.

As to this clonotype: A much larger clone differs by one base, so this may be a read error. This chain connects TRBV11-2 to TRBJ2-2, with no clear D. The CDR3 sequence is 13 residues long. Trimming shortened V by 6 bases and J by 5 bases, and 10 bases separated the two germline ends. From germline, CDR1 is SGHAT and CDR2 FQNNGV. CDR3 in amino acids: CASRFVVTGELFF. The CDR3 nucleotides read TGTGCCAGCAGGTTTGTGGTGACCGGGGAGCTGTTTTTT. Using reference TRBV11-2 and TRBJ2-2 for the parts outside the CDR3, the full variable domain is EAGVAQSPRYKIIEKRQSVAFWCNPISGHATLYWYQQILGQGPKLLIQFQNNGVVDDSQLPKDRFSAERLKGVDSTLKIQPAKLEDSAVYLCASRFVVTGELFFGEGSRLTVL.

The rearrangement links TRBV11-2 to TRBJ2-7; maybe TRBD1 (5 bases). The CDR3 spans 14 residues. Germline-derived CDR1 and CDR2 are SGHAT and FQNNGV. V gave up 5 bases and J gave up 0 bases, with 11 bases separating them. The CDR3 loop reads CASSLIGDSYEQYF. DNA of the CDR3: TGTGCCAGCAGCCTCATAGGGGACTCCTACGAGCAGTACTTC.

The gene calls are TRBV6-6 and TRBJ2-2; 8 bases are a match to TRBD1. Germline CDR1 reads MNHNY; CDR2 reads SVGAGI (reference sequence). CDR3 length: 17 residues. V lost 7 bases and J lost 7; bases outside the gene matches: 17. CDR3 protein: CASNSSGTGLNGGELFF. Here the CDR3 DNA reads TGTGCCAGCAACTCTTCGGGGACAGGACTCAACGGCGGGGAGCTGTTTTTT.

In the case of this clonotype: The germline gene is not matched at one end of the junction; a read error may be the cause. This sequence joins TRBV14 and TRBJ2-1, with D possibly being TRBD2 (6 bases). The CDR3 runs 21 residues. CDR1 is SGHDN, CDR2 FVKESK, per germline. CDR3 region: CVSSQDQLRWGDSYSYNEQFF. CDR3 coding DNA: TGTGTCAGCAGCCAAGATCAGTTAAGATGGGGGGACTCCTACTCCTACAATGAGCAGTTCTTC.

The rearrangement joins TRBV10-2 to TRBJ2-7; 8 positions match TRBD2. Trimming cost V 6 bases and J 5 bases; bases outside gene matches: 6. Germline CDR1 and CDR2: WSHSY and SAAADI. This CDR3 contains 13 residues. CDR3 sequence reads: CASSGLARNEQYF. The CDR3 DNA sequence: TGCGCCAGCAGCGGACTAGCCAGGAACGAGCAGTACTTC.

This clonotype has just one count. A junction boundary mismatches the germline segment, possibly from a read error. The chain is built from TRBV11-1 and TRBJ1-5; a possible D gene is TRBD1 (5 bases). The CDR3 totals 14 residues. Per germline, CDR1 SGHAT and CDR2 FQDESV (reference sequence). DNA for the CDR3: TGTGCCATCAGCAGTACAGGTACGAATCAGCCCCAGCATTTT. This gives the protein CAISSTGTNQPQHF.

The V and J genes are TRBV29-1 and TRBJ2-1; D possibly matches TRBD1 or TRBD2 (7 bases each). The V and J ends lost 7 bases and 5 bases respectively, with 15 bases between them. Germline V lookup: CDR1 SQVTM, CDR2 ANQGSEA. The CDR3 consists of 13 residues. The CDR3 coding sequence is TGCAGCGCAGCGGGACAGAGAAACAATGAGCAGTTCTTC. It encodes CSAAGQRNNEQFF.

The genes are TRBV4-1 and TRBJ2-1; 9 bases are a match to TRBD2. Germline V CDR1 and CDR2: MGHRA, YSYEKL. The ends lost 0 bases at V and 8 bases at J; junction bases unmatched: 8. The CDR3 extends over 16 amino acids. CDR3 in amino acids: CASSQDSREGGYEQFF. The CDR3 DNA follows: TGCGCCAGCAGCCAAGACTCGCGGGAGGGAGGTTATGAGCAGTTCTTC.

The CDR3: CASSTSGRDADTQYF. The CDR3 DNA is TGCGCCAGCAGCACTAGCGGGAGGGATGCAGATACGCAGTATTTT. The gene calls are TRBV5-1 and TRBJ2-3; 13 nucleotides align to TRBD2. The CDR3 spans 15 residues. The germline V gene has CDR1 SGHRS and CDR2 YFSETQ. With V trimmed by 4 bases and J by 4 bases, 3 bases remained unmatched. Full variable domain (missing parts from reference TRBV5-1 and TRBJ2-3): KAGVTQTPRYLIKTRGQQVTLSCSPISGHRSVSWYQQTPGQGLQFLFEYFSETQRNKGNFPGRFSGRQFSNSRSEMNVSTLELGDSALYLCASSTSGRDADTQYFGPGTRLTVL.

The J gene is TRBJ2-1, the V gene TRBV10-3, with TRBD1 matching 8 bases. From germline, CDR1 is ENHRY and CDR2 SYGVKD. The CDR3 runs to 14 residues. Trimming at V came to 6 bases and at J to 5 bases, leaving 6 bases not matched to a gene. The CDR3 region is CAISPGQGHNEQFF. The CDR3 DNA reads TGTGCCATCAGCCCCGGACAGGGCCACAATGAGCAGTTCTTC.

The CDR3 protein is CASSASWGAFVNEQFF. The CDR3 DNA reads TGTGCCAGCAGCGCGTCTTGGGGGGCTTTTGTCAATGAGCAGTTCTTC. The rearrangement joins TRBV7-9 to TRBJ2-1; possibly TRBD1 or TRBD2 for D (6 bases each). Germline CDR1 reads SEHNR; CDR2 reads FQNEAQ (reference sequence). The V end was cut by 5 bases, the J end by 6 bases, with 20 bases between. CDR3 size: 16 residues.

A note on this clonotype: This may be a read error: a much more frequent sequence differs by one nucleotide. In nucleotides, the CDR3 is TGTGTCAGCAGCCCAGGACCAAGCACAGATACGCAGTATTTT. Protein: CVSSPGPSTDTQYF. V is TRBV11-2 and J is TRBJ2-3; D is unresolved. The CDR3 sequence is 14 residues long. CDR1 is SGHAT, CDR2 FQNNGV, per germline. The variable domain in full, completed from reference TRBV11-2 and TRBJ2-3, reads EAGVAQSPRYKIIEKRQSVAFWCNPISGHATLYWYQQILGQGPKLLIQFQNNGVVDDSQLPKDRFSAERLKGVDSTLKIQPAKLEDSAVYLCVSSPGPSTDTQYFGPGTRLTVL.

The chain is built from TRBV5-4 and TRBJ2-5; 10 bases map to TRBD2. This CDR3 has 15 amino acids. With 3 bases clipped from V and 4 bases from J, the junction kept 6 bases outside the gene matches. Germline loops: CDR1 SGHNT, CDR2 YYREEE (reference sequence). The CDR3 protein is CASSSPGLAPETQYF. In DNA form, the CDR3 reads TGTGCCAGCAGCTCACCGGGACTAGCGCCAGAGACCCAGTACTTC. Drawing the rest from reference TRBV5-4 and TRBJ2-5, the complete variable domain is ETGVTQSPTHLIKTRGQQVTLRCSSQSGHNTVSWYQQALGQGPQFIFQYYREEENGRGNFPPRFSGLQFPNYSSELNVNALELDDSALYLCASSSPGLAPETQYFGPGTRLLVL.

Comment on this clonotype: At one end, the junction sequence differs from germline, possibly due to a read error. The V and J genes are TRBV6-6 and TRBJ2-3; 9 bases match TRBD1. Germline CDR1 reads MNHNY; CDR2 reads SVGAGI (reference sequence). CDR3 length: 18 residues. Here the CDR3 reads CASSSAGQGRIWADTQNF. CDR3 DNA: TGTGCCAGCAGTTCCGCGGGACAGGGAAGAATATGGGCAGATACGCAGAATTTT.

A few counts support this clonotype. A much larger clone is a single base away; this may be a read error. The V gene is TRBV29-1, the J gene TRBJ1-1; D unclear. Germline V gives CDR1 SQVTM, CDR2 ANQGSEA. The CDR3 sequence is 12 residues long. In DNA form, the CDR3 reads TGCGGCGGCTCATACAGAGACACTGAAGCTTTCTTT. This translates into CGGSYRDTEAFF. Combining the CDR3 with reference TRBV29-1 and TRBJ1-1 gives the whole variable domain SAVISQKPSRDICQRGTSLTIQCQVDSQVTMMFWYRQQPGQSLTLIATANQGSEATYESGFVIDKFPISRPNLTFSTLTVSNMSPEDSSIYLCGGSYRDTEAFFGQGTRLTVV.

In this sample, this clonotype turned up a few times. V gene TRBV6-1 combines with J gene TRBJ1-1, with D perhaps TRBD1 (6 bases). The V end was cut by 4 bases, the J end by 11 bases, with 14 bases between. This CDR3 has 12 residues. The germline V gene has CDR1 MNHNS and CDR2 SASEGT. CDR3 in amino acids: CASSALGTRAFF. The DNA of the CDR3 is TGTGCCAGCAGTGCCCTCGGGACAAGGGCTTTCTTT.

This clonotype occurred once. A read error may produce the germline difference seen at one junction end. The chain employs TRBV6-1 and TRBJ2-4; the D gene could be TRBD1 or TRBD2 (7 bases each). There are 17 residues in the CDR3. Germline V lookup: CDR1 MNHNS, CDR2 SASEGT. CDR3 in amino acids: CASSGRGTALAKNTQYF. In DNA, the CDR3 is TGTGCCAGCAGTGGGCGGGGGACAGCTTTAGCCAAAAACACTCAGTACTTC.

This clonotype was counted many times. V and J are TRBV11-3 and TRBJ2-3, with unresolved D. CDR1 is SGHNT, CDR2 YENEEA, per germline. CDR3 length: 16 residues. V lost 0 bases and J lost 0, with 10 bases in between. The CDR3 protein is CASSLDSAASTDTQYF. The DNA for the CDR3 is TGTGCCAGCAGCTTAGATTCGGCAGCTAGCACAGATACGCAGTATTTT. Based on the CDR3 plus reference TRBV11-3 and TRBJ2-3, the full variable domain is EAGVVQSPRYKIIEKKQPVAFWCNPISGHNTLYWYLQNLGQGPELLIRYENEEAVDDSQLPKDRFSAERLKGVDSTLKIQPAELGDSAVYLCASSLDSAASTDTQYFGPGTRLTVL.

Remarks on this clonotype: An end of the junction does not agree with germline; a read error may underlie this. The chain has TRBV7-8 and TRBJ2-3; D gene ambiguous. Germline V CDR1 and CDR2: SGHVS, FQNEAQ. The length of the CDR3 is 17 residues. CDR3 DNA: TGTGTCAGCAGCTTAGATGCAAGTGGAGCTTGCACAGATACGCAGTATTTT. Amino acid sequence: CVSSLDASGACTDTQYF.